This T cell receptor (beta chain) was found in a study of blood T cell dynamics during melanoma immunotherapy. Time point reported: week 3, after first cycle of checkpoint inhibitor. Some clones are missing from TCRdb's copy, which holds only in-frame ones; the method was immunoSEQ multiplex PCR. Here the sample spans about 17,000 clones, 70% to 90% being singletons. The germline CDR1 and CDR2 sequences are SGDLS and YYNGEE. Trimming pared 0 bases from V and 0 bases from J, leaving 6 bases between. The CDR3 length is 15 residues. The specimen comprised blood, sampled from a patient treated with checkpoint blockade. The chain couples TRBV9 to TRBJ1-4; D call uncertain. This receptor was obtained from a human donor with melanoma. The CDR3 DNA sequence: TGTGCCAGCAGCGTAGGGGGAGCAACTAATGAAAAACTGTTTTTT. Its protein product is CASSVGGATNEKLFF.